This T cell receptor beta chain came from a study of cytomegalovirus exposure and HLA in healthy donors. Study findings and constraints: TCR beta V- and J-gene trimming, according to a later analysis, was linked to a missense DCLRE1C variant. The study designated about 180 TCR beta chains cytomegalovirus-associated. The authors confirmed in vitro that a few CMV-associated chains were specific for CMV antigens.

PCR involved 60 Vbeta and 13 Jbeta primers. The assay was immunoSEQ multiplex PCR, and TCRdb's table has in-frame clones only and misses some. Of 250,000 to 300,000 clones listed, 84% are singletons. Germline CDR1 is MNHEY and CDR2 is SMNVEV (reference sequence). The length of the CDR3 is 16 residues. J gave up 0 bases and V 6 bases, and 7 bases lay outside the gene matches. Notes on this clone: Its target is not known.

The source of this sequence is a woman aged 35 to 49 in good health and CMV-seropositive. V and J are TRBV27 and TRBJ2-3, with 9 bases lining up with TRBD2. Sequencing was carried out using PBMCs. The DNA of the CDR3 is TGTGCCAGCAGAAGAGGACTAGCGAAAAGCACAGATACGCAGTATTTT. The encoded protein is CASRRGLAKSTDTQYF.